Listed below are T cell receptor beta chains from one sample, sequenced in a study of beta chain features in type 1 diabetes. Sequenced by immunoSEQ multiplex PCR; TCRdb stores in-frame clones only, minus some. The table has around 100,000 clones, 25% to 35% seen once; the top ten hold 0.5% to 0.55%. Sequencing was performed on central memory CD4+ T cells from blood. The receptors derive from a woman between 18 and 29 years old with type 1 diabetes. Each CDR3 is given with its conserved first and last residue. The order of the fields is CDR3 protein, CDR3 DNA, clone size, D gene, V gene, CDR3 length, J gene. A D gene is named only where the DNA matches it firmly. Size is omitted from some rows. Given values are once, few, many or a class for expanded clones.

CDR3: CASSQGQGRNQPQHF
DNA: TGTGCCAGCAGCCAAGGACAGGGCCGCAATCAGCCCCAGCATTTT
size: NA
D: TRBD1
V: TRBV7-9
length: 15
J: TRBJ1-5

CDR3: CASSLQTGMKPFF
DNA: TGTGCCAGCAGCTTACAGACAGGGATGAAACCGTTCTTC
size: few
D: TRBD1
V: TRBV7-2
length: 13
J: TRBJ2-1

CDR3: CASRRDRERETQYF
DNA: TGTGCCAGCAGACGGGACAGGGAGAGGGAGACCCAGTACTTC
size: few
D: TRBD1
V: TRBV27
length: 14
J: TRBJ2-5

CDR3: CASGLAGVRTGELFF
DNA: TGTGCCAGCGGGCTAGCGGGAGTACGGACCGGGGAGCTGTTTTTT
size: NA
D: TRBD2
V: TRBV19
length: 15
J: TRBJ2-2

CDR3: CSARAGDTQYF
DNA: TGCAGTGCTAGGGCGGGAGATACGCAGTATTTT
size: few
D: NA
V: TRBV20-1
length: 11
J: TRBJ2-3

CDR3: CASRGRSGREYNEQFF
DNA: TGTGCCAGTAGGGGCAGGAGCGGGAGGGAATACAATGAGCAGTTCTTC
size: few
D: TRBD2
V: TRBV19
length: 16
J: TRBJ2-1

CDR3: CASSTRGAGSSYNEQFF
DNA: TGTGCCAGCAGCACCCGGGGGGCAGGGAGTTCCTACAATGAGCAGTTCTTC
size: NA
D: NA
V: TRBV7-8
length: 17
J: TRBJ2-1

CDR3: CASSYGLSGANVLTF
DNA: TGTGCCAGCAGTTACGGGCTCTCTGGGGCCAACGTCCTGACTTTC
size: NA
D: NA
V: TRBV6-5
length: 15
J: TRBJ2-6

CDR3: CASSFGGGGDGYTF
DNA: TGCGCCAGCAGCTTCGGAGGGGGCGGTGATGGCTACACCTTC
size: few
D: TRBD1
V: TRBV5-1
length: 14
J: TRBJ1-2

CDR3: CASSRTRTRRSETQYF
DNA: TGTGCCAGCAGTCGAACCCGGACTAGGAGATCCGAGACCCAGTACTTC
size: NA
D: TRBD2
V: TRBV7-2
length: 16
J: TRBJ2-5

CDR3: CASSLATSQETQYF
DNA: TGCGCCAGCAGCTTAGCTACTTCCCAAGAGACCCAGTACTTC
size: NA
D: NA
V: TRBV5-1
length: 14
J: TRBJ2-5

CDR3: CSVEGGLGTDTQYF
DNA: TGCAGCGTTGAAGGGGGGCTCGGCACAGATACGCAGTATTTT
size: few
D: NA
V: TRBV29-1
length: 14
J: TRBJ2-3

CDR3: CASSPSLAGDYEQYF
DNA: TGTGCCAGCTCACCTAGTCTAGCGGGAGACTACGAGCAGTACTTC
size: NA
D: TRBD2
V: TRBV18
length: 15
J: TRBJ2-7

CDR3: CASSVVEGRTDTQYF
DNA: TGTGCCAGCAGCGTAGTCGAGGGCCGCACAGATACGCAGTATTTT
size: few
D: NA
V: TRBV9
length: 15
J: TRBJ2-3

CDR3: CSARSDGEQFF
DNA: TGCAGTGCTAGATCAGATGGTGAGCAGTTCTTC
size: NA
D: NA
V: TRBV20-1
length: 11
J: TRBJ2-1

CDR3: CASRGNSGGYTF
DNA: TGTGCCAGCAGGGGGAATTCGGGAGGCTACACCTTC
size: NA
D: NA
V: TRBV7-2
length: 12
J: TRBJ1-2

CDR3: CASSYQGQANTEAFF
DNA: TGTGCCAGCAGTTACCAGGGACAGGCGAACACTGAAGCTTTCTTT
size: NA
D: TRBD1
V: TRBV6-5
length: 15
J: TRBJ1-1

CDR3: CASSAGTGTETQYF
DNA: TGCGCCAGCAGCGCCGGGACAGGGACGGAGACCCAGTACTTC
size: NA
D: TRBD1
V: TRBV5-1
length: 14
J: TRBJ2-5

CDR3: CASSLESGRTGELFF
DNA: TGTGCCAGCAGCTTAGAAAGCGGGAGGACAGGGGAGCTGTTTTTT
size: few
D: TRBD2
V: TRBV11-3
length: 15
J: TRBJ2-2

CDR3: CASSVNPAEGNTQYF
DNA: TGTGCCAGCAGCGTTAATCCAGCGGAGGGGAATACGCAGTATTTT
size: NA
D: NA
V: TRBV9
length: 15
J: TRBJ2-3

CDR3: CASSLFGQGAGGYGYTF
DNA: TGTGCCAGCAGCTTGTTTGGACAGGGGGCAGGTGGCTATGGCTACACCTTC
size: NA
D: TRBD1
V: TRBV5-8
length: 17
J: TRBJ1-2

CDR3: CASDNQSGRKETQYF
DNA: TGTGCCAGCGATAACCAGAGCGGGAGAAAAGAGACCCAGTACTTC
size: few
D: TRBD2
V: TRBV28
length: 15
J: TRBJ2-5

CDR3: CSVDPRAVNTEAFF
DNA: TGCAGCGTTGATCCCAGGGCGGTGAACACTGAAGCTTTCTTT
size: NA
D: NA
V: TRBV29-1
length: 14
J: TRBJ1-1

CDR3: CASSYRGEQFF
DNA: TGTGCCAGCAGTTACCGGGGTGAGCAGTTCTTC
size: NA
D: NA
V: TRBV28
length: 11
J: TRBJ2-1

CDR3: CASTFRQGVSDTQYF
DNA: TGTGCCAGCACCTTCCGACAGGGGGTCTCAGATACGCAGTATTTT
size: NA
D: TRBD1
V: TRBV7-9
length: 15
J: TRBJ2-3

CDR3: CASPVLCGGGYEQYF
DNA: TGTGCCAGCCCCGTGTTATGCGGCGGGGGGTACGAGCAGTACTTC
size: NA
D: TRBD2
V: TRBV6-4
length: 15
J: TRBJ2-7

CDR3: CAWSVFGLAGGNSYNEQFF
DNA: TGTGCCTGGAGTGTATTTGGGCTAGCGGGAGGGAACTCCTACAATGAGCAGTTCTTC
size: NA
D: TRBD2
V: TRBV30
length: 19
J: TRBJ2-1

CDR3: CAWSGGLISGANVLTF
DNA: TGTGCCTGGAGTGGGGGACTCATCTCTGGGGCCAACGTCCTGACTTTC
size: few
D: NA
V: TRBV30
length: 16
J: TRBJ2-6

CDR3: CASGLEGLWETQYF
DNA: TGTGCCAGCGGCCTCGAGGGATTGTGGGAGACCCAGTACTTC
size: NA
D: NA
V: TRBV6-5
length: 14
J: TRBJ2-5

CDR3: CASRPIAGENPQETQYF
DNA: TGTGCCAGCAGACCAATAGCGGGAGAAAACCCCCAAGAGACCCAGTACTTC
size: NA
D: TRBD2
V: TRBV7-8
length: 17
J: TRBJ2-5

CDR3: CASSQWGPKGFNYGYTF
DNA: TGCGCCAGCAGCCAATGGGGCCCCAAGGGTTTTAACTATGGCTACACCTTC
size: NA
D: NA
V: TRBV4-1
length: 17
J: TRBJ1-2

CDR3: CASNPQGFNQPQHF
DNA: TGTGCCAGCAACCCACAGGGTTTCAACCAGCCCCAGCATTTT
size: few
D: NA
V: TRBV28
length: 14
J: TRBJ1-5

CDR3: CASRGTYRASSTDTQYF
DNA: TGTGCCAGCAGAGGGACCTACAGGGCCTCTAGCACAGATACGCAGTATTTT
size: NA
D: NA
V: TRBV7-6
length: 17
J: TRBJ2-3

CDR3: CASSPIPGLEPGELFF
DNA: TGCGCCAGCAGCCCAATACCGGGACTAGAACCCGGGGAGCTGTTTTTT
size: many
D: TRBD2
V: TRBV4-3
length: 16
J: TRBJ2-2

CDR3: CASTAADRGKSEAFF
DNA: TGTGCCAGCACCGCAGCGGACAGGGGGAAAAGCGAAGCTTTCTTT
size: many
D: TRBD1
V: TRBV28
length: 15
J: TRBJ1-1

CDR3: CASSESIAGGGNEQFF
DNA: TGCGCCAGCAGTGAGTCGATAGCGGGAGGGGGGAATGAGCAGTTCTTC
size: NA
D: TRBD2
V: TRBV10-2
length: 16
J: TRBJ2-1

CDR3: CASSLDVGRIADTQYF
DNA: TGTGCCAGCAGCTTAGACGTCGGGAGGATCGCAGATACGCAGTATTTT
size: NA
D: TRBD2
V: TRBV11-2
length: 16
J: TRBJ2-3

CDR3: CASSFTGHSNTGELFF
DNA: TGTGCCAGCAGCTTTACGGGACATTCGAACACCGGGGAGCTGTTTTTT
size: few
D: NA
V: TRBV7-2
length: 16
J: TRBJ2-2

CDR3: CASSPGQSTDTQYF
DNA: TGTGCCAGCAGCCCTGGACAGAGCACAGATACGCAGTATTTT
size: NA
D: NA
V: TRBV7-3
length: 14
J: TRBJ2-3

CDR3: CASSTGQGVQPQHF
DNA: TGTGCCAGTAGTACGGGACAGGGCGTCCAGCCCCAGCATTTT
size: few
D: TRBD1
V: TRBV19
length: 14
J: TRBJ1-5

CDR3: CSVEGAAAHPYEQYF
DNA: TGCAGCGTTGAAGGGGCAGCGGCCCACCCCTACGAGCAGTACTTC
size: many
D: NA
V: TRBV29-1
length: 15
J: TRBJ2-7

CDR3: CASSQEFSGGTREDTQYF
DNA: TGCGCCAGCAGCCAAGAATTCTCGGGCGGGACCCGCGAAGATACGCAGTATTTT
size: few
D: NA
V: TRBV4-3
length: 18
J: TRBJ2-3

CDR3: CASSQVGNSGRTQYF
DNA: TGTGCCAGCAGCCAAGTTGGTAATAGCGGGAGAACGCAGTATTTT
size: NA
D: TRBD2
V: TRBV14
length: 15
J: TRBJ2-3

CDR3: CASSLGLAPYNEQFF
DNA: TGTGCCAGCAGTCTGGGACTAGCCCCCTACAATGAGCAGTTCTTC
size: few
D: TRBD2
V: TRBV28
length: 15
J: TRBJ2-1

CDR3: CASSPTDSPYGYTF
DNA: TGTGCCAGCTCACCAACCGACAGCCCCTATGGCTACACCTTC
size: once
D: NA
V: TRBV18
length: 14
J: TRBJ1-2

CDR3: CASSLDLQSQAFF
DNA: TGTGCCAGCAGCTTAGACCTACAGTCCCAAGCTTTCTTT
size: few
D: NA
V: TRBV11-2
length: 13
J: TRBJ1-1

CDR3: CAWKTSGRAYEQYF
DNA: TGTGCCTGGAAGACTAGCGGGAGAGCATACGAGCAGTACTTC
size: many
D: TRBD2
V: TRBV30
length: 14
J: TRBJ2-7

CDR3: CASSTPRDTQYF
DNA: TGTGCCAGCAGCACTCCGCGTGATACGCAGTATTTT
size: NA
D: NA
V: TRBV7-2
length: 12
J: TRBJ2-3

CDR3: CASRDRGNTEAFF
DNA: TGTGCCAGCAGGGACAGGGGGAACACTGAAGCTTTCTTT
size: NA
D: TRBD1
V: TRBV7-2
length: 13
J: TRBJ1-1

CDR3: CASSNREGANVLTF
DNA: TGTGCCAGCAGCAACAGGGAGGGGGCCAACGTCCTGACTTTC
size: NA
D: NA
V: TRBV7-6
length: 14
J: TRBJ2-6

CDR3: CASSYPSEETQYF
DNA: TGTGCCAGCAGTTACCCCTCCGAGGAGACCCAGTACTTC
size: few
D: NA
V: TRBV6-6
length: 13
J: TRBJ2-5

CDR3: CASVSARGDQPQHF
DNA: TGTGCCAGTGTCTCCGCCAGGGGGGATCAGCCCCAGCATTTT
size: NA
D: TRBD1
V: TRBV19
length: 14
J: TRBJ1-5

CDR3: CSVEGSNEQFF
DNA: TGCAGCGTTGAGGGCAGCAATGAGCAGTTCTTC
size: medium-sized
D: NA
V: TRBV29-1
length: 11
J: TRBJ2-1

CDR3: CASSLGQIKAFF
DNA: TGTGCCAGCAGCTTGGGACAGATTAAAGCTTTCTTT
size: once
D: NA
V: TRBV5-6
length: 12
J: TRBJ1-1

CDR3: CASSPRTGKEYGYTF
DNA: TGTGCCAGCAGCCCAAGGACAGGGAAAGAGTATGGCTACACCTTC
size: NA
D: TRBD1
V: TRBV7-3
length: 15
J: TRBJ1-2